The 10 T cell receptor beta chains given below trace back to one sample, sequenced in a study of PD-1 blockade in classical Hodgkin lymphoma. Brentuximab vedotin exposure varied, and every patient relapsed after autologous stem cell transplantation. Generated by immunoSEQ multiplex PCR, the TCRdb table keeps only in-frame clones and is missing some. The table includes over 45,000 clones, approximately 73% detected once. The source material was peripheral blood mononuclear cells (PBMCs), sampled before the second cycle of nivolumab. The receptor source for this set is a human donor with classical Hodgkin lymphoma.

The CDR3 bases are TGTGCCAGTAGTATGATTAGCGGGAGTTTAAGTGACTACGAGCAGTACTTC. Amino acid sequence: CASSMISGSLSDYEQYF. V usage is TRBV19 and J usage is TRBJ2-7, with 9 positions matching TRBD2. Germline V gene sequence: CDR1 LNHDA, CDR2 SQIVND (reference sequence). The CDR3 is 17 residues long. Trimming cost V 3 bases and J 3 bases; bases outside gene matches: 12.

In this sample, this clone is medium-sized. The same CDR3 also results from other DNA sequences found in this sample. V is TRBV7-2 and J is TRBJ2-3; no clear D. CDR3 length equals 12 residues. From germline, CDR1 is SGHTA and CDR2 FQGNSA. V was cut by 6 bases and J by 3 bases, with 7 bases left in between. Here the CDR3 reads CASSSNTDTQYF. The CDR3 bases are TGTGCCAGCAGTTCAAATACAGATACGCAGTATTTT. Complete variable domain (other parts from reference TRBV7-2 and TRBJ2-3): GAGVSQSPSNKVTEKGKDVELRCDPISGHTALYWYRQSLGQGLEFLIYFQGNSAPDKSGLPSDRFSAERTGGSVSTLTIQRTQQEDSAVYLCASSSNTDTQYFGPGTRLTVL.

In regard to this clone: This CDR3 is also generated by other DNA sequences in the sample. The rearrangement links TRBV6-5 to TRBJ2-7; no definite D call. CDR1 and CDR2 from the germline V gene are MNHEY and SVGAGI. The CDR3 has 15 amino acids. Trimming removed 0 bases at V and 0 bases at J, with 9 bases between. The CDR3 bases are TGTGCCAGCAGTTACTCGGGCAGTAGCTCCTACGAGCAGTACTTC. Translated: CASSYSGSSSYEQYF.

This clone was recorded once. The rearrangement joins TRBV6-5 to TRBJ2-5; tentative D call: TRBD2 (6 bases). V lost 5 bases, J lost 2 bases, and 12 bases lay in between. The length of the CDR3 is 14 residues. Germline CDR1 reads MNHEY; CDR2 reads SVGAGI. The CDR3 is CASSPGVLQETQYF. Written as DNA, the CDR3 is TGTGCCAGCAGTCCGGGGGTCCTACAAGAGACCCAGTACTTC.

In nucleotides, the CDR3 is TGTGCCAGCCAGGGGTTGAATGAGCAGTTCTTC. Its translation: CASQGLNEQFF. The rearrangement links TRBV18 to TRBJ2-1; possibly TRBD1 for D (6 bases). CDR1 KGHSH and CDR2 LQKENI come from the germline V gene. Trimming removed 8 bases at V and 7 bases at J, with 9 bases between. This CDR3 is built from 11 residues.

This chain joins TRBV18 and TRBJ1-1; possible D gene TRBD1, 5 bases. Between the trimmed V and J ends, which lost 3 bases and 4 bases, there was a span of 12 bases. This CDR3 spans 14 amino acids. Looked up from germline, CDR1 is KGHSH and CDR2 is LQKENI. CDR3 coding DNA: TGTGCCAGCTCACCTGGGGGGATCGGCACTGAAGCTTTCTTT. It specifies CASSPGGIGTEAFF.

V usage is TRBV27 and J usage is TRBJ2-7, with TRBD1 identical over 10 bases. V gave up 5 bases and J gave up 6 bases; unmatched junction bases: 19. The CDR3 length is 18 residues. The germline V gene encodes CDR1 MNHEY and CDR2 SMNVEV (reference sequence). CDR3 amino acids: CASSPLNSDRGITVEQYF. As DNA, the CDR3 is TGTGCCAGCAGTCCCCTGAACTCGGACAGGGGGATAACGGTCGAGCAGTACTTC.

The CDR3: CASSPPVGTANTEAFF. CDR3 coding DNA: TGTGCCAGCTCACCACCAGTCGGGACGGCGAACACTGAAGCTTTCTTT. This chain connects TRBV18 to TRBJ1-1, with D perhaps matching TRBD1 (5 bases). The length of the CDR3 is 16 residues. Germline assignment: CDR1 KGHSH and CDR2 LQKENI. Trimming left V 0 bases short and J 1 base short, with 12 bases between. The entire variable domain, with the rest obtained from reference TRBV18 and TRBJ1-1, is as follows: NAGVMQNPRHLVRRRGQEARLRCSPMKGHSHVYWYRQLPEEGLKFMVYLQKENIIDESGMPKERFSAEFPKEGPSILRIQQVVRGDSAAYFCASSPPVGTANTEAFFGQGTRLTVV.

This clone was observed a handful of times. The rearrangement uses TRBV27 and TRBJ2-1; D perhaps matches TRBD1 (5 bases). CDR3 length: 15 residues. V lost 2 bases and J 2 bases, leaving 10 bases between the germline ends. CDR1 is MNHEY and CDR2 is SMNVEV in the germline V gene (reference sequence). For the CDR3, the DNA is TGTGCCAGCAGTTTAAGTCAGGGCCCCTACAATGAGCAGTTCTTC. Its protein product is CASSLSQGPYNEQFF.

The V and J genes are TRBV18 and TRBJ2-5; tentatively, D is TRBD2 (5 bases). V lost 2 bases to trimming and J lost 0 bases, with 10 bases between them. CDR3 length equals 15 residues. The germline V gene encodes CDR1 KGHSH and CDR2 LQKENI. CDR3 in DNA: TGTGCCAGCTCACCATTGGGCGGGTACCAAGAGACCCAGTACTTC. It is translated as CASSPLGGYQETQYF.